This T cell receptor (beta chain) is drawn from a study of cytomegalovirus exposure and HLA in healthy donors. General study findings and limits: A list of 164 TCR beta chains associated with cytomegalovirus was given.

Assay used: immunoSEQ multiplex PCR; TCRdb lists only in-frame clones, some missing. The repertoire holds roughly 130,000 clones, with 80% to 90% as singletons. The donors were part of the validation cohort of roughly 110 subjects. That cohort was separate from the first cohort, which comprised 700 or so subjects. Comment on this clone: Its antigen remains unidentified.

Losses at the gene ends were 1 base for V and 8 bases for J; bases not matched to a gene: 5. The CDR3 extends over 16 amino acids. The germline gives CDR1 SGHDT, CDR2 YYEEEE. Sequences were obtained from PBMCs. The rearrangement links TRBV5-6 to TRBJ1-6, with TRBD1 matching over 11 bases. This sequence was found in a woman aged 18-29 years in good health and CMV-seropositive. Here the CDR3 DNA reads TGTGCCAGCAGCTTGCTGGACAGGGGGCTTCATTCACCCCTCCACTTT. Translated, it gives CASSLLDRGLHSPLHF.